The clone carrying this T cell receptor (beta chain) has just one count. Its antigen is still unknown. Researchers ran the PCR with 60 Vbeta and 13 Jbeta primers. Profiling relied on immunoSEQ multiplex PCR, and the TCRdb table lists in-frame clones only, not all of them. The sample includes about 190,000 clones, approximately 80% seen only once; the top ten take just over 2%. The data belong to a study of cytomegalovirus exposure and HLA in healthy donors. Whole-study findings and limits: Specificity for CMV antigens was confirmed in vitro for a few of the CMV-associated chains. Cytomegalovirus association was listed for approximately 160 TCR beta chains.

Trimming removed 5 bases from V and 7 bases from J, with 18 bases in between. The CDR3 runs 15 residues. Per germline, CDR1 SGHTA and CDR2 FQGNSA. The V and J genes are TRBV7-2 and TRBJ2-4; D might be TRBD1 (6 bases). The sample was PBMCs. This sequence originates from a woman younger than 30 in good health and CMV-seropositive. The CDR3 DNA reads TGTGCCAGCAGCATCAAAACAGGGTACGGGAACATTCAGTACTTC. Translation gives CASSIKTGYGNIQYF. Full variable domain (remainder filled in from reference TRBV7-2 and TRBJ2-4): GAGVSQSPSNKVTEKGKDVELRCDPISGHTALYWYRQSLGQGLEFLIYFQGNSAPDKSGLPSDRFSAERTGGSVSTLTIQRTQQEDSAVYLCASSIKTGYGNIQYFGAGTRLSVL.